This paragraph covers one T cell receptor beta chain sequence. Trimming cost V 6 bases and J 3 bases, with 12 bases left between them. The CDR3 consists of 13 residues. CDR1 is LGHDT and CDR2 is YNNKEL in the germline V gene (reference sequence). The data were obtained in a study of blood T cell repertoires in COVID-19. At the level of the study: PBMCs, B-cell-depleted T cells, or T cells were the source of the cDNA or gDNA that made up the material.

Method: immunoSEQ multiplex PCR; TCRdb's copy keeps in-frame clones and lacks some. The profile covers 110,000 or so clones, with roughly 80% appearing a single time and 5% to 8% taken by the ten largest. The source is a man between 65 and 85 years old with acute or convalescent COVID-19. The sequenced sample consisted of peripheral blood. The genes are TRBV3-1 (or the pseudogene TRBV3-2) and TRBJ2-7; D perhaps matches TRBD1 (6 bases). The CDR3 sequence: CASSRSRGYEQYF. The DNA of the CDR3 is TGTGCCAGCAGTCGATCCAGGGGCTACGAGCAGTACTTC.